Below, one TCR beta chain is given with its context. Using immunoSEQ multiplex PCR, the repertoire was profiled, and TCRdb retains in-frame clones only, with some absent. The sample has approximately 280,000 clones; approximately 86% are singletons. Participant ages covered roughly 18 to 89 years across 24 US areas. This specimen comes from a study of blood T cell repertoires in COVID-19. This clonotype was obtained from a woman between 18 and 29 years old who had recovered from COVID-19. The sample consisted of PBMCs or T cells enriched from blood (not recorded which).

The CDR3 bases are TGTGCCAGCAGTCCGCTAGCGGGAGAAAGTATAGATACGCAGTATTTT. Residues: CASSPLAGESIDTQYF. This sequence joins TRBV27 and TRBJ2-3, with TRBD2 matching 10 bases. V dropped 5 bases and J dropped 5; count of bases not matched to a gene: 10. Germline V CDR1 and CDR2: MNHEY, SMNVEV (reference sequence). The CDR3 is 16 residues long.